The next 5 T cell receptor beta chains were all read from a single sample in a study of blood T cell repertoires in COVID-19. The method was immunoSEQ multiplex PCR; TCRdb's version includes in-frame clones alone and lacks a portion of them. The sample has about 270,000 clones, about 91% seen once. Sequencing used peripheral blood. The source of these receptors is a person aged 18 to 35 with COVID-19, enrolled during active disease.

J is TRBJ1-4 and V is TRBV9; D is possibly TRBD1 (5 bases). CDR1 and CDR2 (germline): SGDLS, YYNGEE. With 3 bases removed from V and 7 bases from J, the gap between germline ends came to 16 bases. The CDR3 is 15 residues long. The CDR3 nucleotides read TGTGCCAGCAGCGCGGGACCGGGAGAGGGTGAAAAACTGTTTTTT. It is translated as CASSAGPGEGEKLFF.

The chain has TRBV6-4 and TRBJ2-1; D uncertain. This CDR3 spans 13 amino acids. Trimming took 1 base from V and 6 from J, leaving 7 bases between them. CDR1 and CDR2 (germline): MRHNA, SNTAGT. The CDR3 sequence is CASSDYPGNEQFF. CDR3 nucleotide sequence: TGTGCCAGCAGTGACTACCCGGGCAATGAGCAGTTCTTC.

V gene TRBV19 combines with J gene TRBJ1-1, with a possible D match to TRBD1 (5 bases). The length of the CDR3 is 13 residues. The ends were cut back, 5 bases at V and 10 bases at J, with 17 bases in the middle. The germline gives CDR1 LNHDA, CDR2 SQIVND (reference sequence). CDR3 protein: CASSPSGVLIAFF. The CDR3 DNA reads TGTGCCAGTAGTCCTTCGGGGGTCCTGATAGCTTTCTTT.

The chain is built from TRBV19 and TRBJ1-1; D is unresolved. Trimming removed 7 bases from V and 4 bases from J, with 13 bases in between. CDR1 and CDR2 from the germline V gene are LNHDA and SQIVND (reference sequence). CDR3 length: 13 amino acids. CDR3 sequence (DNA): TGTGCCAGTAATCGGAGGGTAGGCACTGAAGCTTTCTTT. Translation gives CASNRRVGTEAFF.

V usage is TRBV7-9 and J usage is TRBJ1-1; D might be TRBD1 (6 bases). The CDR3 consists of 14 residues. Trimming removed 6 bases at V and 1 base at J, with 12 bases between. CDR1 and CDR2 (germline): SEHNR, FQNEAQ (reference sequence). The CDR3 reads CASSQGGENTEAFF. CDR3 coding DNA: TGTGCCAGCAGTCAAGGGGGGGAGAACACTGAAGCTTTCTTT.